Sequencing of this TCR beta chain was carried out in a study of response to subunit inactivated influenza vaccine. General observations from the study: Authors suggested each seasonal influenza vaccination recruits few new T cells.

The germline V and J ends were trimmed by 0 bases and 1 base, with 10 bases remaining between them. The length of the CDR3 is 15 residues. Germline V gene data show CDR1 as SGHRS and CDR2 as YFSETQ. MiXCR, applied by TCRdb to the RT-PCR reads, yields one record per CDR3 protein. Of fewer than 600,000 distinct CDR3 sequences listed, less than 7.5% are singletons. This clonotype was seen only a few times. Its specificity is not known. This receptor was identified in a man between 50 and 75 years old who received an inactivated influenza vaccine. Source: PBMCs from blood, taken roughly 24 months after vaccination. This chain links TRBV5-1 with TRBJ2-5; possibly TRBD1 for D (6 bases). The CDR3 DNA reads TGCGCCAGCAGCTTGGTGACAGGAGGCCAAGAGACCCAGTACTTC. Translation: CASSLVTGGQETQYF.